The source of this T cell receptor (beta chain) is a study of blood T cell repertoires in COVID-19. Study summary: Researchers got acute and convalescent COVID-19 samples from the United States, Italy and Spain. The analysed material was cDNA or gDNA that came from T cells, B-cell-depleted T cells, or PBMCs.

TCRdb keeps only in-frame clones here, not all; method: immunoSEQ multiplex PCR. Of over 200,000 clones in the sample, around 79% were seen once. Germline V gives CDR1 GTSNPN, CDR2 SVGIG (reference sequence). The V and J ends lost 2 bases and 7 bases respectively, with 11 bases between them. This CDR3 has 13 residues. This clone was seen a few times. The rearrangement links TRBV30 to TRBJ1-4; tentative D call: TRBD1 (6 bases). The TCR sequence derives from a woman of 80 years or more with acute or convalescent COVID-19. Sequencing was carried out using peripheral blood. CDR3: CAWSRGGGEKLFF. CDR3 coding DNA: TGTGCCTGGAGTCGAGGGGGTGGTGAAAAACTGTTTTTT.